Below are 11 T cell receptor beta chains sequenced from a single sample in a study of blood T cell repertoires in COVID-19. The assay was immunoSEQ multiplex PCR, and TCRdb's table has in-frame clones only and misses some. Counted here are about 200,000 clones, roughly nine tenths occurring once; the ten biggest clones make up 3.5% to 4%. Sequencing was carried out using PBMCs or T cells enriched from blood (not recorded which). Receptors originate from a woman in her twenties or thirties with acute COVID-19.

The rearrangement uses TRBV24-1 and TRBJ2-3, with a tentative D call TRBD2 (7 bases). The V end lost 5 bases, the J end lost 2 bases, and 16 bases lay between the germline ends. The CDR3 contains 16 residues. In germline, CDR1 is KGHDR, CDR2 SFDVKD. CDR3 nucleotides: TGTGCCACCAGTGGCGGGGCGGGGGCCCCCACAGATACGCAGTATTTT. Protein: CATSGGAGAPTDTQYF.

The chain has TRBV2 and TRBJ1-1; TRBD1 matches 8 bases. Losses at the gene ends were 5 bases for V and 2 bases for J; bases not matched to a gene: 7. CDR3 length equals 15 residues. The V gene's germline CDR1 is SNHLY and CDR2 FYNNEI. CDR3 coding DNA: TGTGCCAGCAGTCTCCGGGACAGGACTAACACTGAAGCTTTCTTT. Amino acid sequence: CASSLRDRTNTEAFF.

This chain connects TRBV3-1 (or the pseudogene TRBV3-2) to TRBJ1-5; TRBD1 is a possible D gene (5 bases). The CDR3 is 14 amino acids. Trimming cost V 0 bases and J 2 bases, with 5 bases left between them. Per the germline V gene, CDR1 is LGHDT and CDR2 is YNNKEL (reference sequence). This chain's CDR3 is CASSQEGGNQPQHF. The DNA for the CDR3 is TGTGCCAGCAGCCAAGAAGGGGGCAATCAGCCCCAGCATTTT.

This rearrangement joins TRBV28 to TRBJ1-1; D remains unclear. Between the trimmed V and J ends, which lost 1 base and 3 bases, there was a span of 6 bases. The CDR3 sequence is 13 residues long. From germline, CDR1 is MDHEN and CDR2 SYDVKM. The chain's CDR3 is CASSLSPDTEAFF. In nucleotides, the CDR3 is TGTGCCAGCAGTTTATCCCCGGACACTGAAGCTTTCTTT.

This clone was seen only once. The chain uses TRBV6-5 and TRBJ2-7; 10 bases map to TRBD1. Germline V gene data show CDR1 as MNHEY and CDR2 as SVGAGI. J lost 7 bases, V lost 6 bases, and 9 bases had no gene match. The CDR3 length is 14 residues. In DNA form, the CDR3 reads TGTGCCAGCAGCCAGACAGGGGGCCCTCGGGAGCAGTACTTC. Its translation is CASSQTGGPREQYF.

V usage is TRBV5-1 and J usage is TRBJ2-7; 8 bases fit TRBD2. CDR1 is SGHRS, CDR2 YFSETQ, per germline. Trimming at V came to 4 bases and at J to 4 bases, leaving 10 bases not matched to a gene. This CDR3 spans 15 amino acids. In DNA form, the CDR3 reads TGCGCCAGCAGCCCCCACGGGGGGGCCATATACGAGCAGTACTTC. Translation: CASSPHGGAIYEQYF.

J is TRBJ1-3 and V is TRBV2; D perhaps matches TRBD1 (6 bases). The germline CDR1 and CDR2 sequences are SNHLY and FYNNEI. The germline V and J ends were trimmed by 6 bases and 3 bases, with 12 bases remaining between them. The CDR3 sequence is 14 residues long. CDR3 sequence: CASSTGKNGNTIYF. CDR3 DNA sequence: TGTGCCAGCAGCACAGGGAAAAATGGAAACACCATATATTTT.

The chain links TRBV5-1 to TRBJ2-7; 8 bases map to TRBD1. The CDR3 sequence is 14 residues long. J was trimmed by 0 bases and V by 6 bases; bases with no gene match: 5. Germline-derived CDR1 and CDR2 are SGHRS and YFSETQ. The CDR3: CASKGQANSYEQYF. For the CDR3, the DNA is TGCGCCAGCAAGGGACAGGCTAACTCCTACGAGCAGTACTTC.

V is TRBV5-1 and J is TRBJ1-5; possibly TRBD1 for D (6 bases). The germline V gene encodes CDR1 SGHRS and CDR2 YFSETQ. This CDR3 spans 14 amino acids. Trimming took 4 bases from V and 1 from J, leaving 9 bases between them. CDR3 residues: CASSIGTSNQPQHF. Here the CDR3 DNA reads TGCGCCAGCAGCATTGGGACAAGCAATCAGCCCCAGCATTTT.

The J gene is TRBJ2-3, the V gene TRBV4-1; D call uncertain. The germline V gene has CDR1 MGHRA and CDR2 YSYEKL. V was cut by 0 bases and J by 3 bases, with 4 bases left in between. The CDR3 runs 13 residues. CDR3 in DNA: TGCGCCAGCAGCCAAGATTCGACAGATACGCAGTATTTT. Encoded protein: CASSQDSTDTQYF.

The CDR3 nucleotides are TGTGCCAGCGATTCTAATGGGCTAGCTACTTCCCCAGATACGCAGTATTTT. Encoded protein: CASDSNGLATSPDTQYF. This chain joins TRBV27 and TRBJ2-3; the D gene is possibly TRBD2 (5 bases). The CDR3 extends over 17 amino acids. Germline V gene lookup returns CDR1 MNHEY and CDR2 SMNVEV (reference sequence). The V end was cut by 8 bases, the J end by 4 bases, with 25 bases between.